Presented here are 19 T cell receptor beta chains from one specimen sequenced in a study of T cell responses to AZD1222 COVID-19 vaccine. Repertoires were generated with immunoSEQ multiplex PCR, while TCRdb's copy carries only in-frame clones and drops some. The sample has approximately 140,000 clones; around nine tenths are singletons. The sequencing here drew on peripheral blood, taken 28 days after the second AZD1222 dose. Receptors originate from an adult who received the AZD1222 COVID-19 vaccine.

The chain recombines TRBV4-2 with TRBJ1-2; a weak D match, TRBD1 (6 bases). V was trimmed by 0 bases and J by 4 bases, leaving 12 bases between them. The CDR3 consists of 15 residues. Germline CDR1 and CDR2: LGHNA and YNFKEQ. Here the CDR3 DNA reads TGTGCCAGCAGCCAAGATCTCCAGGGGACCTATGGCTACACCTTC. The encoded protein is CASSQDLQGTYGYTF.

The chain uses TRBV30 and TRBJ2-7; 10 bases match TRBD1. This CDR3 has 14 residues. Germline lookup yields CDR1 GTSNPN and CDR2 SVGIG (reference sequence). Trimming removed 0 bases from V and 6 bases from J; junction bases left unmatched: 5. The CDR3 spells CAWSVGTGVLEQYF. The CDR3 DNA follows: TGTGCCTGGAGTGTTGGGACAGGGGTACTCGAGCAGTACTTC.

V gene TRBV12-3 or TRBV12-4 combines with J gene TRBJ2-7; D is unresolved. The CDR3 covers 12 residues. V dropped 3 bases and J dropped 1 base, with 4 bases sitting between them. The CDR3 bases are TGTGCCAGCAGTTTCCATTCCTACGAGCAGTACTTC. Amino acids: CASSFHSYEQYF.

The rearrangement joins TRBV19 to TRBJ2-7; 10 bases map to TRBD2. Germline CDR1 and CDR2: LNHDA and SQIVND (reference sequence). Trimming took 4 bases from V and 6 from J; bases not matched to a gene: 9. The CDR3 runs to 15 residues. CDR3 residues: CASSTLAGAVGEQYF. In DNA form, the CDR3 reads TGTGCCAGTAGTACTCTAGCGGGAGCGGTGGGCGAGCAGTACTTC.

V and J are TRBV28 and TRBJ1-2, with D unresolved. Trimming took 5 bases from V and 5 from J, leaving 15 bases between them. Germline-derived CDR1 and CDR2 are MDHEN and SYDVKM. The CDR3 length is 14 residues. CDR3 region: CASSPMAPRYGYTF. In DNA, the CDR3 is TGTGCCAGCAGTCCCATGGCCCCCCGGTATGGCTACACCTTC.

This clone is categorized as medium-sized (0.01 to 0.1%). V gene TRBV6-2 or TRBV6-3 combines with J gene TRBJ1-2; D possibly corresponds to TRBD1 (5 bases). With 2 bases removed from V and 7 bases from J, the gap between germline ends came to 14 bases. Germline-derived CDR1 and CDR2 are MNHEY and SVGEGT. CDR3 length: 14 amino acids. The CDR3 here is CASSYGDPSSGYTF. The CDR3 bases are TGTGCCAGCAGTTACGGGGACCCGTCGTCTGGCTACACCTTC.

The chain links TRBV27 to TRBJ2-7, with 8 positions matching TRBD2. Looked up from germline, CDR1 is MNHEY and CDR2 is SMNVEV (reference sequence). There are 15 residues in the CDR3. V was clipped by 1 base and J by 1 base; unmatched bases: 3. CDR3 coding DNA: TGTGCCAGCAGTTTATGGGCGGGAGGTTCCTACGAGCAGTACTTC. It codes for CASSLWAGGSYEQYF.

J is TRBJ2-2 and V is TRBV12-5, with 9 bases that match TRBD1. The germline CDR1 and CDR2 sequences are LGHNT and FRNRAP. This CDR3 has 17 amino acids. Losses at the gene ends were 5 bases for V and 6 bases for J; bases not matched to a gene: 13. The CDR3 reads CASGQTSGTGFAGELFF. In DNA form, the CDR3 reads TGTGCTAGTGGTCAAACCTCCGGGACAGGGTTCGCCGGGGAGCTGTTTTTT.

The genes are TRBV5-1 and TRBJ2-1, with a weak D call TRBD2 (6 bases). Germline lookup yields CDR1 SGHRS and CDR2 YFSETQ. The CDR3 spans 15 residues. Trimming removed 3 bases from V and 5 bases from J, with 15 bases in between. The CDR3 coding sequence is TGCGCCAGCAGCTCAGCGGGTCTAACCCACAATGAGCAGTTCTTC. It codes for CASSSAGLTHNEQFF.

The V gene is TRBV5-1, the J gene TRBJ2-7; D unresolved. The CDR3 spans 13 residues. Germline CDR1 is SGHRS and CDR2 is YFSETQ. Trimming stripped 4 bases from V and 4 bases from J, with 12 bases between. The CDR3 sequence is CASSRPSQYEQYF. The CDR3 region has the DNA TGCGCCAGCAGCCGCCCATCCCAGTACGAGCAGTACTTC.

The J gene is TRBJ1-6, the V gene TRBV30, with 9 bases matching TRBD1. V shed 2 bases, J shed 8 bases, and the junction held 7 bases outside the gene matches. The length of the CDR3 is 15 residues. Germline loops: CDR1 GTSNPN, CDR2 SVGIG (reference sequence). CDR3 coding DNA: TGTGCCTGGAGTCCCAAGGACAGGGGTGATTCACCCCTCCACTTT. Translated: CAWSPKDRGDSPLHF.

The chain is built from TRBV7-6 and TRBJ2-7; D is uncertain. In germline, CDR1 is SGHVS, CDR2 FNYEAQ. The CDR3 has 13 residues. Trimming pared 5 bases from V and 6 bases from J, leaving 14 bases between. CDR3 region: CASSPVIRGEQYF. The CDR3 DNA follows: TGTGCCAGCAGCCCGGTCATCCGTGGCGAGCAGTACTTC.

V and J are TRBV25-1 and TRBJ1-5; D is undetermined. Trimming left V 2 bases short and J 0 bases short, with 8 bases between. This CDR3 has 15 residues. The V gene's germline CDR1 is MGHDK and CDR2 SYGVNS. The DNA for the CDR3 is TGTGCCAGCAGTGAAGGAACAAATAGCAATCAGCCCCAGCATTTT. It codes for CASSEGTNSNQPQHF.

This rearrangement joins TRBV11-2 to TRBJ2-7; a possible D gene is TRBD1 (5 bases). The germline V gene has CDR1 SGHAT and CDR2 FQNNGV. V gave up 5 bases and J gave up 5 bases, with 10 bases separating them. The CDR3 loop spans 12 amino acids. For the CDR3, the DNA is TGTGCCAGCAGCCTGACAGCACACGAGCAGTACTTC. It specifies CASSLTAHEQYF.

This chain uses TRBV10-1 with TRBJ2-3; D is possibly TRBD1 or TRBD2 (5 bases each). Germline assignment: CDR1 WNHNN and CDR2 SYGVQD (reference sequence). There are 18 residues in the CDR3. Trimming shortened V by 6 bases and J by 2 bases, and 24 bases separated the two germline ends. The CDR3 reads CASRSLPGRNFLTDTQYF. The CDR3 DNA reads as TGCGCCAGCAGATCTTTACCGGGACGGAATTTTCTCACAGATACGCAGTATTTT.

J is TRBJ2-1 and V is TRBV19; perhaps TRBD2 as D (7 bases). Germline assignment: CDR1 LNHDA and CDR2 SQIVND (reference sequence). V lost 7 bases and J 6 bases, leaving 13 bases between the germline ends. This CDR3 comprises 13 residues. The chain's CDR3 is CASTGLGGNEQFF. Here the CDR3 DNA reads TGTGCCAGTACCGGACTAGGGGGCAATGAGCAGTTCTTC. The full variable domain, rest sourced from reference TRBV19 and TRBJ2-1, is DGGITQSPKYLFRKEGQNVTLSCEQNLNHDAMYWYRQDPGQGLRLIYYSQIVNDFQKGDIAEGYSVSREKKESFPLTVTSAQKNPTAFYLCASTGLGGNEQFFGPGTRLTVL.

This chain joins TRBV6-5 and TRBJ2-1; D remains unclear. V lost 0 bases, J lost 9 bases, and 12 bases lay in between. This CDR3 has 14 amino acids. The V gene's germline CDR1 is MNHEY and CDR2 SVGAGI. CDR3 nucleotides: TGTGCCAGCAGTTACTCGAGAGCTATCGTTGAGCAGTTCTTC. Translated, it gives CASSYSRAIVEQFF.

V is TRBV15 and J is TRBJ1-6; TRBD1 might be the D (5 bases). Germline CDR1 reads LNHNV; CDR2 reads YYDKDF (reference sequence). V was shortened by 0 bases and J by 8 bases, with 14 bases between the two germline ends. There are 16 residues in the CDR3. The CDR3 region has the DNA TGTGCCACCAGCAGAGATACCGGGACGGTACATTCACCCCTCCACTTT. Translation: CATSRDTGTVHSPLHF.

The chain has TRBV24-1 and TRBJ2-3; 12 nucleotides align to TRBD2. CDR3 length equals 16 residues. In germline, CDR1 is KGHDR, CDR2 SFDVKD. With 2 bases clipped from V and 4 bases from J, the junction kept 3 bases outside the gene matches. The CDR3 DNA reads TGTGCCACCAGTGATTCCGGACTAGCGGGACCAGATACGCAGTATTTT. Its translation is CATSDSGLAGPDTQYF.